This T cell receptor beta chain was found in a study of technical replicates of blood from a few donors. Clones were read by immunoSEQ multiplex PCR, and TCRdb kept only the in-frame ones, dropping some. The data hold about 94,000 clones, with approximately 94% observed a single time. This clonotype originated in a human donor in good health. Sequencing used T cells isolated from PBMCs.

CDR3 sequence: CASSKTVAQETQYF. The CDR3 region has the DNA TGTGCCAGCAGTAAGACAGTTGCTCAAGAGACCCAGTACTTC. The V call is TRBV28, the J call TRBJ2-5, with D possibly being TRBD1 (5 bases). V gave up 5 bases and J gave up 2 bases, with 12 bases separating them. The CDR3 is 14 residues long. Germline V gene lookup returns CDR1 MDHEN and CDR2 SYDVKM.